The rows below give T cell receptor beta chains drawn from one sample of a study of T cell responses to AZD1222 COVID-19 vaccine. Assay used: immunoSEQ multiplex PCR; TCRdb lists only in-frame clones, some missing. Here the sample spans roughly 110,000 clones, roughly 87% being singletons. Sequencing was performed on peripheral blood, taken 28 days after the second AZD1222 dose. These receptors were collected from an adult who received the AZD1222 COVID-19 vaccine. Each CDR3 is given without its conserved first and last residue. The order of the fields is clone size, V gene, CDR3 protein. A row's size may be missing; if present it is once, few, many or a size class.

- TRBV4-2 ASSQDPGTTGELF
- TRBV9 ASGQGGPYNEQF
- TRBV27 ASSFGDREKAF
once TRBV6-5 ASSPGQGSPLH
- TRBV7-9 ASSSGYGYT
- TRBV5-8 ASSFFRGTGNEKLF
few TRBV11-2 ASSLGQVRPF
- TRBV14 ASSPIQGRLETQY
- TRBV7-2 ASSLARSETQY
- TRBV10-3 AISVRNEQY
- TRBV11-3 ASSPRGENEQF
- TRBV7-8 ASSQSRSNYEQY
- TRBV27 ASSLIGRGLYEQY
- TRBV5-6 ASSIGHANYGYT
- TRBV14 ASSRKRANRASYEKLF
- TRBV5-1 ASSLWGGGATDTQY